What follows are 24 T cell receptor beta chains derived from one specimen sequenced in a study of T cells after yellow fever vaccination. A single record per CDR3 protein comes from TCRdb applying MiXCR to the 5' RACE reads. Of over 150,000 distinct CDR3 sequences listed, approximately 6.2% are singletons. Sequenced material: CD4+ T cells sorted from PBMCs, taken on the day of the first yellow fever vaccination. These receptors originate from a young man who received the YFV17D yellow fever vaccine.

This clonotype was recorded at least ten times. J is TRBJ1-2 and V is TRBV20-1; D not resolved. CDR3 length: 14 residues. V lost 0 bases to trimming and J lost 4 bases, with 12 bases between them. Per the germline V gene, CDR1 is DFQATT and CDR2 is SNEGSKA (reference sequence). The CDR3: CSARDPSHSYGYTF. CDR3 sequence (DNA): TGCAGTGCTAGAGATCCGTCGCACTCCTATGGCTACACCTTC.

There are a few counts of this clonotype. The chain links TRBV4-3 to TRBJ2-7, with D possibly called TRBD1 or TRBD2 (5 bases each). Trimming pared 0 bases from V and 3 bases from J, leaving 12 bases between. The germline V gene encodes CDR1 LGHNA and CDR2 YSLEER. The CDR3 consists of 15 residues. The CDR3 sequence is CASSQDWGRSYEQYF. The CDR3 nucleotides are TGCGCCAGCAGCCAAGATTGGGGACGGAGCTACGAGCAGTACTTC.

This sequence joins TRBV3-1 and TRBJ1-6; 7 bases fit TRBD1. V trimming: 3 bases; J trimming: 8 bases; junction bases outside the gene matches: 4. CDR1 and CDR2 (germline): LGHDT, YNNKEL (reference sequence). There are 14 residues in the CDR3. The CDR3: CASSQAGGDSPLHF. In DNA, the CDR3 is TGTGCCAGCAGCCAGGCAGGGGGGGATTCACCCCTCCACTTT.

This clonotype was found a few times. The V and J genes are TRBV5-5 and TRBJ1-2, with 7 bases lining up with TRBD1. The germline V gene has CDR1 SGHKS and CDR2 YYEKEE (reference sequence). The CDR3 runs 14 residues. V shed 2 bases and J 10 bases; nucleotides not matched to a gene: 11. CDR3 in DNA: TGTGCCAGCAGCTTCCCCGGGACAGTCCCGAACTACACCTTC. It translates to CASSFPGTVPNYTF. The variable domain in full, with the rest retrieved from reference TRBV5-5 and TRBJ1-2, is DAGVTQSPTHLIKTRGQQVTLRCSPISGHKSVSWYQQVLGQGPQFIFQYYEKEERGRGNFPDRFSARQFPNYSSELNVNALLLGDSALYLCASSFPGTVPNYTFGSGTRLTVV.

The sample holds many counts of this clonotype. The V call is TRBV29-1, the J call TRBJ1-1, with no clear D. Looked up from germline, CDR1 is SQVTM and CDR2 is ANQGSEA. The CDR3 covers 11 residues. V gave up 7 bases and J gave up 8 bases, with 14 bases separating them. The CDR3 protein is CSAAREGEAFF. CDR3 DNA sequence: TGCAGCGCCGCACGGGAAGGGGAAGCTTTCTTT.

Ten or more counts support this clonotype. The rearrangement uses TRBV10-3 and TRBJ2-2; D gene uncertain. The CDR3 runs to 14 residues. The V gene lost 7 bases and the J gene lost 0 bases, with 9 bases spanning the gap. CDR1 and CDR2 from the germline V gene are ENHRY and SYGVKD. For the CDR3, the DNA is TGTGCCATCATGGGAAACGCGAACACCGGGGAGCTGTTTTTT. Translation gives CAIMGNANTGELFF.

This clonotype was picked up many times. DNA for the CDR3: TGTGCCAGCAGACCTAGCGGGGGAAATGAGCAGTTCTTC. This sequence encodes CASRPSGGNEQFF. The chain carries TRBV12-3 or TRBV12-4 and TRBJ2-1, with 10 bases lining up with TRBD2. Trimming took 6 bases from V and 7 from J; bases not matched to a gene: 3. There are 13 residues in the CDR3.

The sample holds many counts of this clonotype. V and J are TRBV29-1 and TRBJ1-2, with 9 bases that match TRBD1. This CDR3 comprises 11 residues. Looked up from germline, CDR1 is SQVTM and CDR2 is ANQGSEA. J was trimmed by 8 bases and V by 6 bases; bases with no gene match: 4. CDR3 DNA sequence: TGCAGCGTAACAGGGGGCAAAGGCTACACCTTC. The encoded protein is CSVTGGKGYTF.

This clonotype appeared many times. The rearrangement uses TRBV5-1 and TRBJ2-5; weak D call: TRBD2 (7 bases). Trimming shortened V by 3 bases and J by 5 bases, and 14 bases separated the two germline ends. CDR3 size: 14 residues. The germline V gene encodes CDR1 SGHRS and CDR2 YFSETQ. CDR3 residues: CASSWGGPAETQYF. In DNA form, the CDR3 reads TGCGCCAGCAGCTGGGGGGGCCCAGCGGAGACCCAGTACTTC. The variable domain in full, completed from reference TRBV5-1 and TRBJ2-5, reads KAGVTQTPRYLIKTRGQQVTLSCSPISGHRSVSWYQQTPGQGLQFLFEYFSETQRNKGNFPGRFSGRQFSNSRSEMNVSTLELGDSALYLCASSWGGPAETQYFGPGTRLLVL.

This clonotype was seen many times. The chain employs TRBV6-2 or TRBV6-3 and TRBJ2-2; TRBD2 aligns across 9 bases. The J segment lost 3 bases and the V segment lost 2 bases, leaving 4 bases of the junction unmatched. CDR3 length equals 16 residues. The V gene's germline CDR1 is MNHEY and CDR2 SVGEGT. DNA of the CDR3: TGTGCCAGCAGTTACCTAGCGGGGACTCACACCGGGGAGCTGTTTTTT. Translated: CASSYLAGTHTGELFF.

Many counts were recorded for this clonotype. The chain's CDR3 is CASMLDGNTEAFF. DNA for the CDR3: TGTGCCAGCATGCTGGACGGAAACACTGAAGCTTTCTTT. This chain joins TRBV6-1 and TRBJ1-1; no reliable D call. Trimming removed 7 bases from V and 2 bases from J, with 11 bases in between. Looked up from germline, CDR1 is MNHNS and CDR2 is SASEGT. This CDR3 has 13 amino acids.

A note on this clonotype: This may arise from a read error, as a much more abundant clone is one base away. V usage is TRBV24-1 and J usage is TRBJ2-3, with 9 bases fitting TRBD1. The trim removed 4 bases at V and 8 bases at J, leaving 18 bases unmatched. The CDR3 is 18 residues long. Germline assignment: CDR1 KGHDR and CDR2 SFDVKD. The chain's CDR3 is CATSDQVSWTGDRGTQYF. In DNA form, the CDR3 reads TGTGCCACCAGTGACCAGGTATCCTGGACAGGGGATCGGGGTACGCAGTATTTT.

This clonotype appeared a few times. The chain employs TRBV6-1 and TRBJ1-2, with D unresolved. Germline loops: CDR1 MNHNS, CDR2 SASEGT. The CDR3 is made up of 14 amino acids. V lost 0 bases, J lost 4 bases, and 9 bases lay in between. CDR3 nucleotides: TGTGCCAGCAGTGAAGCCCTCCAGGCCTATGGCTACACCTTC. Translated, it gives CASSEALQAYGYTF.

This clonotype was detected only a few times. The chain recombines TRBV10-3 with TRBJ2-5; possibly TRBD2 for D (6 bases). CDR1 and CDR2 (germline): ENHRY, SYGVKD. CDR3 length: 14 residues. V lost 2 bases to trimming and J lost 2 bases, with 9 bases between them. CDR3 coding DNA: TGTGCCATCAGTGAGCGTGGGACTCAAGAGACCCAGTACTTC. Encoded protein: CAISERGTQETQYF.

V and J are TRBV6-9 and TRBJ2-3, with TRBD2 matching 16 bases. V was pared by 1 base and J by 1 base, with 20 bases of the junction left unmatched. Germline CDR1 reads MNHGY; CDR2 reads SVAAGI. The CDR3 sequence is 24 residues long. Written as DNA, the CDR3 is TGTGCCAGCAGTTATTATGGCCCGGGACTAGCGGGGGGGCACCAGTCTCCAGGCACAGATACGCAGTATTTT. It is translated as CASSYYGPGLAGGHQSPGTDTQYF.

This clonotype was recorded at least ten times. This chain connects TRBV5-1 to TRBJ2-7, with 9 bases that match TRBD1. Per germline, CDR1 SGHRS and CDR2 YFSETQ. CDR3 size: 13 residues. V shed 4 bases and J 5 bases; nucleotides not matched to a gene: 4. CDR3 protein: CASSAGQGDEQYV. CDR3 DNA sequence: TGCGCCAGCAGCGCGGGACAGGGAGACGAGCAGTACGTC.

This clonotype was observed many times. The V call is TRBV7-6, the J call TRBJ1-5; TRBD1 matches at 7 bases. The CDR3 is 14 amino acids. CDR1 SGHVS and CDR2 FNYEAQ come from the germline V gene. V trimming: 5 bases; J trimming: 4 bases; junction bases outside the gene matches: 5. CDR3 loop: CASSQVQGNQPQHF. The CDR3 DNA follows: TGTGCCAGCAGCCAAGTACAGGGGAATCAGCCCCAGCATTTT.

This clonotype was picked up many times. This chain connects TRBV5-1 to TRBJ1-1; D perhaps matches TRBD1 (5 bases). This CDR3 is 15 amino acids long. Trimming removed 0 bases at V and 1 base at J, with 10 bases between. Germline CDR1 and CDR2: SGHRS and YFSETQ. The CDR3 region is CASSLDLQGNTEAFF. DNA of the CDR3: TGCGCCAGCAGCTTGGATCTGCAGGGGAACACTGAAGCTTTCTTT.

By frequency in the sample, this clonotype is medium-sized. The chain has TRBV11-2 and TRBJ2-3; no definite D call. Trimming pared 4 bases from V and 7 bases from J, leaving 3 bases between. This CDR3 has 10 amino acids. The germline gives CDR1 SGHAT, CDR2 FQNNGV. For the CDR3, the DNA is TGTGCCAGCAGCTCCTATACGCAGTATTTT. Translating gives CASSSYTQYF.

The V gene is TRBV12-3 or TRBV12-4, the J gene TRBJ2-5, with 8 bases aligning to TRBD1. CDR3 length: 16 residues. V shed 5 bases and J 4 bases; nucleotides not matched to a gene: 12. The CDR3 DNA reads TGTGCCAGCAGTCGCACCCGACAGGGGCAATCAGAGACCCAGTACTTC. As protein: CASSRTRQGQSETQYF.

This clonotype was counted ten times or more. V usage is TRBV7-8 and J usage is TRBJ2-3; a possible D gene is TRBD1 (6 bases). CDR3 length: 14 amino acids. V was trimmed by 5 bases and J by 6 bases, leaving 15 bases between them. The germline V gene has CDR1 SGHVS and CDR2 FQNEAQ. The DNA of the CDR3 is TGTGCCAGCAGCCCAGGGACATCCGGCGATACGCAGTATTTT. Translated, it gives CASSPGTSGDTQYF.

The DNA of the CDR3 is TGCGCCAGCAGCTTTCTGACTAGCAATTATGAGCAGTTCTTC. Its protein is CASSFLTSNYEQFF. The chain recombines TRBV5-1 with TRBJ2-1; 7 nucleotides align to TRBD2. The V gene's germline CDR1 is SGHRS and CDR2 YFSETQ. The CDR3 loop spans 14 amino acids. V was pared by 2 bases and J by 8 bases, with 7 bases of the junction left unmatched.

V is TRBV20-1 and J is TRBJ2-3, with 7 bases lining up with TRBD1. The CDR3 length is 15 residues. V shed 2 bases, J shed 4 bases, and the junction held 9 bases outside the gene matches. The germline CDR1 and CDR2 sequences are DFQATT and SNEGSKA (reference sequence). CDR3 sequence: CSARPRGLWADTQYF. The CDR3 DNA reads TGCAGTGCTAGACCGAGGGGGCTTTGGGCAGATACGCAGTATTTT.

This clonotype was found many times. V is TRBV5-1 and J is TRBJ2-5; D is ambiguous. The CDR3 contains 14 residues. Deletions cut 0 bases from V and 5 bases from J, with 11 bases between. Germline values: CDR1 SGHRS, CDR2 YFSETQ. The DNA of the CDR3 is TGCGCCAGCAGCTTGGTCCCCCAGACGGAGACCCAGTACTTC. Encoded protein: CASSLVPQTETQYF.